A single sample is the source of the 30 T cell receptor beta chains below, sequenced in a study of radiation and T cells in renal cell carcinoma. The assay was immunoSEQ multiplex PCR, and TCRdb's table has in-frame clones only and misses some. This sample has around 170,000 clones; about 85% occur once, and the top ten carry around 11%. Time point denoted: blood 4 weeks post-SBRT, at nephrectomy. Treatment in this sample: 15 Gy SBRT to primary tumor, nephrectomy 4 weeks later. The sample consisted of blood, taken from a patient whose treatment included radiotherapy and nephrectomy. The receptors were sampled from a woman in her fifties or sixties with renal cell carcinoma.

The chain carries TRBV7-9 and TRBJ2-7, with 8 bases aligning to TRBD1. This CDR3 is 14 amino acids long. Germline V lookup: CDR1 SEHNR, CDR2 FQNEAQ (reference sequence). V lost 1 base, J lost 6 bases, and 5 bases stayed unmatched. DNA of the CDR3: TGTGCCAGCAGCTTAGTCGCGGACAGGGCCGAGCAGTACTTC. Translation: CASSLVADRAEQYF.

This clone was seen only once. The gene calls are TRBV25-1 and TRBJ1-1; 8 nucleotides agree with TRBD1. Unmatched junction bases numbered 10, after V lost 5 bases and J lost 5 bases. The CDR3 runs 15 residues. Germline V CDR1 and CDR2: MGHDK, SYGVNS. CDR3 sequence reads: CASSQPGTGGTEAFF. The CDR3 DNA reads TGTGCCAGCAGTCAACCCGGGACAGGAGGGACTGAAGCTTTCTTT. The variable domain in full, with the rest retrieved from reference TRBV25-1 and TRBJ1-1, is EADIYQTPRYLVIGTGKKITLECSQTMGHDKMYWYQQDPGMELHLIHYSYGVNSTEKGDLSSESTVSRIRTEHFPLTLESARPSHTSQYLCASSQPGTGGTEAFFGQGTRLTVV.

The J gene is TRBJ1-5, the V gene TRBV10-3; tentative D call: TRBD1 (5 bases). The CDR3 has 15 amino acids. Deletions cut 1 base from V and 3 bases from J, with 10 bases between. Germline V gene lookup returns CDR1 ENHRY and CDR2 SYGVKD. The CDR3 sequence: CAISELEGNNQPQHF. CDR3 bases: TGTGCCATCAGTGAGTTGGAGGGGAACAATCAGCCCCAGCATTTT.

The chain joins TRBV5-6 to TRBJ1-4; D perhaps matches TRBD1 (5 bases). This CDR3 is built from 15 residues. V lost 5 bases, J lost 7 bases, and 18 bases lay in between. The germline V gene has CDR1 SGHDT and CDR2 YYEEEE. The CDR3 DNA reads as TGTGCCAGCAGTATCTTGGGGGGTCATGGTGAAAAACTGTTTTTT. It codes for CASSILGGHGEKLFF. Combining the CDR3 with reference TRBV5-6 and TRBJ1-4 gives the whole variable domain DAGVTQSPTHLIKTRGQQVTLRCSPKSGHDTVSWYQQALGQGPQFIFQYYEEEERQRGNFPDRFSGHQFPNYSSELNVNALLLGDSALYLCASSILGGHGEKLFFGSGTQLSVL.

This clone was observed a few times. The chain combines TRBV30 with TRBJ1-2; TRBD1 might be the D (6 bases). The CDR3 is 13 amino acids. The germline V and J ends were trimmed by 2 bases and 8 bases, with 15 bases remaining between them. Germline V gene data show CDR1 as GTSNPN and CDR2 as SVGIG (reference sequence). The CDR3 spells CAWSKNREVGYTF. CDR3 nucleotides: TGTGCCTGGAGTAAGAACAGGGAGGTAGGCTACACCTTC.

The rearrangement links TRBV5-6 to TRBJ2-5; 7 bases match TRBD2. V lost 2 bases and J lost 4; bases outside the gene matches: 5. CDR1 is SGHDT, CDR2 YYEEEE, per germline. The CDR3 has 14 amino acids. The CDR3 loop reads CASSLSGVTETQYF. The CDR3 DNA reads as TGTGCCAGCAGCTTAAGCGGGGTGACAGAGACCCAGTACTTC. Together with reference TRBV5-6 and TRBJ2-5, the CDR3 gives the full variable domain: DAGVTQSPTHLIKTRGQQVTLRCSPKSGHDTVSWYQQALGQGPQFIFQYYEEEERQRGNFPDRFSGHQFPNYSSELNVNALLLGDSALYLCASSLSGVTETQYFGPGTRLLVL.

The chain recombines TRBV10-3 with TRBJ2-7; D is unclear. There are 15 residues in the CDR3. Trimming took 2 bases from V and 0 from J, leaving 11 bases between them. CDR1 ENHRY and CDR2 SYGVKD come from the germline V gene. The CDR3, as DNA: TGTGCCATCAGTGAGGGGCCCTTGAGCTCCTACGAGCAGTACTTC. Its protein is CAISEGPLSSYEQYF.

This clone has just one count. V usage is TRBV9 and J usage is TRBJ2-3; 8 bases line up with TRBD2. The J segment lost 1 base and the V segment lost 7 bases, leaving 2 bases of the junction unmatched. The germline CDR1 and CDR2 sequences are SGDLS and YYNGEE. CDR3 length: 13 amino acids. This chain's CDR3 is CASRRGGTDTQYF. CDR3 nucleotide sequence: TGTGCCAGCCGGCGGGGGGGCACAGATACGCAGTATTTT.

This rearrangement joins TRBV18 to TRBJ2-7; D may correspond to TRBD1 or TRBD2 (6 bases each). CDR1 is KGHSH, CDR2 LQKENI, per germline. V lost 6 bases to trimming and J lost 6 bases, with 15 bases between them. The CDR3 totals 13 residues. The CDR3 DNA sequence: TGTGCCAGCTCCCCGAGGGGGGACCTCGAGCAGTACTTC. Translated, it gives CASSPRGDLEQYF.

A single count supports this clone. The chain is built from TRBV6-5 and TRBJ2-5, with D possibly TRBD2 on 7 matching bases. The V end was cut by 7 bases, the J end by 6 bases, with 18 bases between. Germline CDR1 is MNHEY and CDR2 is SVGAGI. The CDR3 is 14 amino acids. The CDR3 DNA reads TGTGCCAGCAAGGGGGGGCCAGCTTTGCAGACCCAGTACTTC. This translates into CASKGGPALQTQYF.

Here the CDR3 DNA reads TGTGCCAGCAACCCACAGGGGAACTATGGCTACACCTTC. Its translation is CASNPQGNYGYTF. The gene calls are TRBV6-6 and TRBJ1-2, with TRBD1 matching over 7 bases. The CDR3 contains 13 residues. Germline loops: CDR1 MNHNY, CDR2 SVGAGI (reference sequence). The trim removed 7 bases at V and 2 bases at J, leaving 4 bases unmatched.

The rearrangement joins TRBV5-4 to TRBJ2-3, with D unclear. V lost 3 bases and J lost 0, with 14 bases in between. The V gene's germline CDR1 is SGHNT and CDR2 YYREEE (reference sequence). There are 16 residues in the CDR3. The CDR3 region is CASSSLQTPSTDTQYF. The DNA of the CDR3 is TGTGCCAGCAGCTCCCTCCAAACTCCTAGCACAGATACGCAGTATTTT. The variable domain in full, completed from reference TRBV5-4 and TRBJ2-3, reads ETGVTQSPTHLIKTRGQQVTLRCSSQSGHNTVSWYQQALGQGPQFIFQYYREEENGRGNFPPRFSGLQFPNYSSELNVNALELDDSALYLCASSSLQTPSTDTQYFGPGTRLTVL.

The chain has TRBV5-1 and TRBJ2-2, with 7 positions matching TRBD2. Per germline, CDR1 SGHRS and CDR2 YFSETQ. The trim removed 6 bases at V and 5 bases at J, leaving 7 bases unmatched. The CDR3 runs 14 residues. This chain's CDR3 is CASTGLGMTGELFF. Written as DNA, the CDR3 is TGCGCCAGCACAGGACTAGGAATGACCGGGGAGCTGTTTTTT.

The CDR3 region is CASNRRGTNEKLFF. Here the CDR3 DNA reads TGTGCCAGTAATCGACGGGGGACTAATGAAAAACTGTTTTTT. The V and J genes are TRBV6-1 and TRBJ1-4, with TRBD1 as a possible D gene (5 bases). Germline V gene lookup returns CDR1 MNHNS and CDR2 SASEGT. The CDR3 extends over 14 amino acids. V lost 9 bases to trimming and J lost 2 bases, with 13 bases between them.

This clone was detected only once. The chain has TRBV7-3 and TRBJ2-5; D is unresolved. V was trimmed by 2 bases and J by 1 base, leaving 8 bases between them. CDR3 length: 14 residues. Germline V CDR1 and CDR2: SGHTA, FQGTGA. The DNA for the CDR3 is TGTGCCAGCAGCTTATCGGCTACCCAAGAGACCCAGTACTTC. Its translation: CASSLSATQETQYF.

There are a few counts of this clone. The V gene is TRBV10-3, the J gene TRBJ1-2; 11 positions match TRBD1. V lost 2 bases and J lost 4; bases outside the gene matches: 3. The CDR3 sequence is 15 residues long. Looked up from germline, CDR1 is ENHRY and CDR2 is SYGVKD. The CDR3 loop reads CAISEVGQGGYGYTF. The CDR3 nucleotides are TGTGCCATCAGTGAGGTGGGACAGGGGGGCTATGGCTACACCTTC.

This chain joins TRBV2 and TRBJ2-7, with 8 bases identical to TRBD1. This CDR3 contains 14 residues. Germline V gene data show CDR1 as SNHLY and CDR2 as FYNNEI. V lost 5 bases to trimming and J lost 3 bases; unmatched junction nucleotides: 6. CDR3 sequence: CASSQDRVGYEQYF. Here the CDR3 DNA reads TGTGCCAGCAGTCAGGACAGGGTCGGCTACGAGCAGTACTTC. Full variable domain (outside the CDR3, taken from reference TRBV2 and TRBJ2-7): EPEVTQTPSHQVTQMGQEVILRCVPISNHLYFYWYRQILGQKVEFLVSFYNNEISEKSEIFDDQFSVERPDGSNFTLKIRSTKLEDSAMYFCASSQDRVGYEQYFGPGTRLTVT.

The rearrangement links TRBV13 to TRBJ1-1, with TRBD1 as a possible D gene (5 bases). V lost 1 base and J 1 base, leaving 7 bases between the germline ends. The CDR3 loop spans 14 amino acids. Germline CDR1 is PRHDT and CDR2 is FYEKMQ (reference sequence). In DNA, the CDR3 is TGTGCCAGCAGCTTAGCAACAGGGAACACTGAAGCTTTCTTT. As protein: CASSLATGNTEAFF. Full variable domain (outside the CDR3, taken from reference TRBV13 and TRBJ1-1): AAGVIQSPRHLIKEKRETATLKCYPIPRHDTVYWYQQGPGQDPQFLISFYEKMQSDKGSIPDRFSAQQFSDYHSELNMSSLELGDSALYFCASSLATGNTEAFFGQGTRLTVV.

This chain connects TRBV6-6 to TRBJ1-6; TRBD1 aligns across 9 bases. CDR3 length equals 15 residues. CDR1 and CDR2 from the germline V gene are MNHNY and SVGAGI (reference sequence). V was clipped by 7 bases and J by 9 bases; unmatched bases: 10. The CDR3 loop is CASTGPGQGVSPLHF. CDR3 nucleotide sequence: TGTGCCAGCACTGGACCGGGACAGGGAGTTTCACCCCTCCACTTT.

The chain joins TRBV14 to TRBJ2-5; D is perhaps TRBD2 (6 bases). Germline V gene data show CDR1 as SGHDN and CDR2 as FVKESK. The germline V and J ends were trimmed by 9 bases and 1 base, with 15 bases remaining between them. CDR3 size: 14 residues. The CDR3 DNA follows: TGTGCCAGTAGATCGGGACTCAGCCAAGAGACCCAGTACTTC. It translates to CASRSGLSQETQYF. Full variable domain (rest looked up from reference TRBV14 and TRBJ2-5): EAGVTQFPSHSVIEKGQTVTLRCDPISGHDNLYWYRRVMGKEIKFLLHFVKESKQDESGMPNNRFLAERTGGTYSTLKVQPAELEDSGVYFCASRSGLSQETQYFGPGTRLLVL.

CDR3 protein: CASTGQGAVQPQHF. CDR3 DNA sequence: TGTGCCAGCACGGGACAGGGGGCTGTTCAGCCCCAGCATTTT. This sequence joins TRBV6-1 and TRBJ1-5; 12 bases are a match to TRBD1. Germline V gene lookup returns CDR1 MNHNS and CDR2 SASEGT. The V and J ends lost 7 bases and 6 bases, in that order; junction bases with no gene match: 4. This CDR3 has 14 residues.

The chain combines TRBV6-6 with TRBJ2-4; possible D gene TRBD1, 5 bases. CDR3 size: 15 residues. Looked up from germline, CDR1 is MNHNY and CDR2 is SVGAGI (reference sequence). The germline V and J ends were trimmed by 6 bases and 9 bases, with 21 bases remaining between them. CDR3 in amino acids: CASRTSGREYGIQYF. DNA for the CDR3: TGTGCCAGCAGGACCTCGGGCAGGGAATACGGCATTCAGTACTTC.

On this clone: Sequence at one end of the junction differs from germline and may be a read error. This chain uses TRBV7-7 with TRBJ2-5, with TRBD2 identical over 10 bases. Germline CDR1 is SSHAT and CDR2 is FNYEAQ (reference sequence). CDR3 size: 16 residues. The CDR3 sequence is CASSPIAGGIQETQYF. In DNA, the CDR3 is TGTGCTAGCAGCCCTATAGCGGGGGGCATCCAAGAGACCCAGTACTTC.

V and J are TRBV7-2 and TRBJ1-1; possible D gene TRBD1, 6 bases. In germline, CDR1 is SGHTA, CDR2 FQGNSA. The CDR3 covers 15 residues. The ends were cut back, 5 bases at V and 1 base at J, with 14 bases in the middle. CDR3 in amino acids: CASSKRGRQNTEAFF. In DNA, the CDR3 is TGTGCCAGCAGCAAGAGGGGGAGACAGAACACTGAAGCTTTCTTT.

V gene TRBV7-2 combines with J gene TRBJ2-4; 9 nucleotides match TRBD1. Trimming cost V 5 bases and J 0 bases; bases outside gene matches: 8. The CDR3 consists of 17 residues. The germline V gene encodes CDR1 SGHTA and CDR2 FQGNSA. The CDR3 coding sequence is TGTGCCAGCAGCCCAAACAGGGGGCAAGGAGCCAAAAACATTCAGTACTTC. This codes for CASSPNRGQGAKNIQYF.

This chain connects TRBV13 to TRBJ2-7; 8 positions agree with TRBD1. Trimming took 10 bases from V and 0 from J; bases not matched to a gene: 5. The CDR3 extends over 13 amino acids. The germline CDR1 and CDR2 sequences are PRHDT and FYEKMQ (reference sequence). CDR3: CANRTGNSYEQYF. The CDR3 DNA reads TGTGCCAATCGGACAGGGAACTCCTACGAGCAGTACTTC.

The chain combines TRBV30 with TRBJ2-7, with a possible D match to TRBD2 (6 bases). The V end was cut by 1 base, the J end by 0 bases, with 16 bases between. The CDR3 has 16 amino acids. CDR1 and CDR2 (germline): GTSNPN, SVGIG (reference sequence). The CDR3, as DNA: TGTGCCTGGAGTGACTCCCGACGGGGGAGCTCCTACGAGCAGTACTTC. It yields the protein CAWSDSRRGSSYEQYF.

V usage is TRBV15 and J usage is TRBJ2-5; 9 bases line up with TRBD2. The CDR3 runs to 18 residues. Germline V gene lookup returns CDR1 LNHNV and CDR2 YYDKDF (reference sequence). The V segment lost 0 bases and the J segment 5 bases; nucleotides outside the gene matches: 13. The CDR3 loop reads CATSREAGLAGVGETQYF. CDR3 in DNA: TGTGCCACCAGCAGAGAGGCGGGATTAGCGGGAGTAGGGGAGACCCAGTACTTC. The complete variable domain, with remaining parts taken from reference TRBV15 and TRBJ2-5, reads DAMVIQNPRYQVTQFGKPVTLSCSQTLNHNVMYWYQQKSSQAPKLLFHYYDKDFNNEADTPDNFQSRRPNTSFCFLDIRSPGLGDTAMYLCATSREAGLAGVGETQYFGPGTRLLVL.

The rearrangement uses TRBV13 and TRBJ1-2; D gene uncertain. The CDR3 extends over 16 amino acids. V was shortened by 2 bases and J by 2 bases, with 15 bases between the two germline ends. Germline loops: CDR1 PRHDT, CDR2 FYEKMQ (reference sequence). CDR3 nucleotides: TGTGCCAGCAGCTTACGAACAGCCCGGATAAACTATGGCTACACCTTC. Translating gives CASSLRTARINYGYTF.

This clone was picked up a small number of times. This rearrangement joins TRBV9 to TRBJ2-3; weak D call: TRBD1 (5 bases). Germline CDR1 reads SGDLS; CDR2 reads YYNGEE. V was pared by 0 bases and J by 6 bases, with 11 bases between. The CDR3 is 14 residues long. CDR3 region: CASSVVQGLDTQYF. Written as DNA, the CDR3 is TGTGCCAGCAGCGTAGTGCAGGGTCTGGATACGCAGTATTTT.